This paragraph reports one TCR beta chain. Per the original data handling: Quantification of nucleated cells was approximated via reference gene primer amplification. Sequencing used immunoSEQ multiplex PCR; TCRdb keeps in-frame clones, though not all of them. The V and J calls and clone size come from that table; D and trimming were worked out from the DNA. The profile shows over 300,000 clones, over 75% of them singletons. The data are from a study of blood T cell repertoires in COVID-19. At the level of the study: Collection of acute and convalescent COVID-19 samples took place in the United States, Italy and Spain. From T cells, B-cell-depleted T cells, or PBMCs came the material, which was cDNA or gDNA.

Participants' reported clinical history set cohort assignment. Input material: PBMCs or T cells enriched from blood (not recorded which). The TCR originated in a woman in her thirties or forties who had recovered from COVID-19.

The CDR3 loop reads CASSLGTGYNSPLHF. The CDR3 DNA reads TGTGCCAGCAGTTTAGGGACAGGCTATAATTCACCCCTCCACTTT. This chain links TRBV28 with TRBJ1-6, with 8 nucleotides matching TRBD1. V was pared by 2 bases and J by 3 bases, with 0 bases of the junction left unmatched. Germline V gene sequence: CDR1 MDHEN, CDR2 SYDVKM. The CDR3 runs 15 residues.